This T cell receptor (beta chain) was found in a study of OX40 agonist ivuxolimab in advanced cancers. On the study more broadly: Subjects had a mean age of around 60 years, with a range of roughly 20 to 79; more than 75% were male.

TCRdb's table, derived via immunoSEQ multiplex PCR, lists solely in-frame clones and lacks some. Here the sample spans 20,000 to 30,000 clones, nearly 80% being singletons. Per germline, CDR1 MNHEY and CDR2 SMNVEV (reference sequence). Trimming took off 6 bases at V and 10 bases at J, with 16 bases between the two ends. The length of the CDR3 is 13 residues. In its sample, this clone was seen once. The antigen remains undetermined. Regarding the study as a whole: Specificity for antigen went undetermined in the expanded peripheral T cells. By week 6 at 0.1 to 3.0 mg/kg, blood CD4+ and CD8+ T cells had expanded clonally.

The chain is built from TRBV27 and TRBJ2-1; D assignment may be TRBD1 or TRBD2 (5 bases each). The TCR sequence derives from an adult with an advanced solid tumor such as melanoma, head and neck, liver or kidney cancer. Sample: CD4+ or CD8+ T cells sorted from blood, taken in a trial of the OX40 agonist ivuxolimab. CDR3 sequence reads: CASSLISGTEQFF. Written as DNA, the CDR3 is TGTGCCAGCAGCCTGATATCCGGGACCGAGCAGTTCTTC.